This is a list of T cell receptor beta chains from one sample in a study of OX40 agonist ivuxolimab in advanced cancers. Clones were sequenced by immunoSEQ multiplex PCR, and TCRdb holds only the in-frame ones, with some missing. The sample has 100,000 or so clones, about 88% seen once. The sequencing used CD4+ or CD8+ T cells sorted from blood, collected in a trial of the OX40 agonist ivuxolimab. These receptors originate from an adult with an advanced solid tumor such as melanoma, head and neck, liver or kidney cancer. CDR3s include the opening cysteine and the closing phenylalanine or tryptophan. Fields, in order: clone size, V gene, D gene, J gene, CDR3 DNA, CDR3 protein. The D gene is left open where the match is weak. Clone sizes are given selectively: once, few, many, or a class where the clone is expanded.

-	TRBV7-9	-	TRBJ1-1	TGTGCCAGCAGCCCGCGGTTCACAGGAGTGAACACTGAAGCTTTCTTT	CASSPRFTGVNTEAFF
-	TRBV11-2	-	TRBJ1-5	TGTGCCAGCAGCTTTGGCAGATATCAGCCCCAGCATTTT	CASSFGRYQPQHF
once	TRBV30	TRBD2	TRBJ2-1	TGTGCCTGGAGTAGAGGTGGGGGGGATGAGCAGTTCTTC	CAWSRGGGDEQFF
-	TRBV11-2	TRBD1	TRBJ2-7	TGTGCCAGCAGCCGACACAGGGGCGACTACGAGCAGTACTTC	CASSRHRGDYEQYF
-	TRBV27	TRBD1	TRBJ1-2	TGTGCCAGCAGCCCAGGGGGAGGGAACTATGGCTACACCTTC	CASSPGGGNYGYTF
once	TRBV7-9	-	TRBJ1-2	TGTGCCAGCAGGTCCGCTTCAGGTTTCTATGGCTACACCTTC	CASRSASGFYGYTF
-	TRBV7-2	-	TRBJ2-7	TGTGCCAGCAGCTTAGGCCTGGGGGGCTCCTACGAGCAGTACTTC	CASSLGLGGSYEQYF
-	TRBV6-6	-	TRBJ2-3	TGTGCCAGCAGTCCTGCCCGGGAGAGAGCAGATACGCAGTATTTT	CASSPARERADTQYF
-	TRBV5-4	-	TRBJ2-3	TGTGCCAGCAGCTTGGACGTTGATACGCAGTATTTT	CASSLDVDTQYF
-	TRBV6-1	TRBD2	TRBJ2-1	TGTGCCAGCAGAAGGGAACTAGCGGGAGGTAATGAGCAGTTCTTC	CASRRELAGGNEQFF
-	TRBV5-1	TRBD2	TRBJ2-1	TGCGCCAGCAGCTTGTCTAGCGGGGGATACAATGAGCAGTTCTTC	CASSLSSGGYNEQFF
-	TRBV6-5	TRBD1	TRBJ1-5	TGTGCCAGCAGAACAGGGGGAGACAATCAGCCCCAGCATTTT	CASRTGGDNQPQHF
-	TRBV28	-	TRBJ1-3	TGTGCCAGCAGATCAATGGGGGGCTCTGGAAACACCATATATTTT	CASRSMGGSGNTIYF
-	TRBV28	-	TRBJ1-3	TGTGCAAGCTCTTGGGGAAACACCATATATTTT	CASSWGNTIYF
-	TRBV5-6	-	TRBJ1-4	TGTGCCAGCAGCTCCGCATCTATTCGGGAAAAACTGTTTTTT	CASSSASIREKLFF
-	TRBV7-9	-	TRBJ2-3	TGTGCCAGCAGCCGGGGTGGCACAGATACGCAGTATTTT	CASSRGGTDTQYF
-	TRBV4-3	TRBD1	TRBJ1-2	TGCGCCAGCAGCCAGACAGGGTTCTATGGCTACACCTTC	CASSQTGFYGYTF
-	TRBV2	-	TRBJ1-2	TGTGCCAGCAGCCTAGGAGGTAGTTATGGCTACACCTTC	CASSLGGSYGYTF
-	TRBV30	-	TRBJ1-6	TGTGCCTGGAGTGTTGGGCAGGGAAGTTCACCCCTCCACTTT	CAWSVGQGSSPLHF
-	TRBV4-3	-	TRBJ1-2	TGCGCCAGCAGCCAGGAGGGAACAGGGAAATACGGCTACACCTTC	CASSQEGTGKYGYTF
few	TRBV6-5	-	TRBJ2-2	TGTGCCAGCAGTTACGTCCAGGGGGGATACACCGGGGAGCTGTTTTTT	CASSYVQGGYTGELFF
-	TRBV19	-	TRBJ2-2	TGTGCCAGTCGCTCGTGGGGCAACACCGGGGAGCTGTTTTTT	CASRSWGNTGELFF
-	TRBV7-3	-	TRBJ2-5	TGTGCCAGCAGCTCTTTGGCCCAAGAGACCCAGTACTTC	CASSSLAQETQYF
-	TRBV7-9	-	TRBJ1-2	TGTGCCAGCCGGGAGGAGGGAGACTATGGCTACACCTTC	CASREEGDYGYTF
-	TRBV2	-	TRBJ1-3	TGTGCCAGCGCGAGGGAGAGCTCTGGAAACACCATATATTTT	CASARESSGNTIYF